This T cell receptor beta chain was identified during a study of T cells after posttransplantation cyclophosphamide. The study, taken as a whole, reports: Skin or GI-infiltrating T cells shared few TRB sequences with blood. Donor-recipient repertoire similarity was low at 1-2 months, rising over year one.

This related bone marrow graft donor gave peripheral blood on the day of marrow donation. The junction had 3 bases not matched to a gene; V was cut back by 0 bases and J by 1 base. Germline CDR1 SGHRS, CDR2 YFSETQ. This CDR3 is built from 16 residues. The protocol was immunoSEQ multiplex PCR, while the TCRdb copy is restricted to in-frame clones and leaves out a portion. The data hold under 15,000 clones, with around 86% observed a single time. This clone was found a few times. Its antigen is unknown. The sequence was collected from a man aged 50 to 60 in good health, CMV-negative, and a related stem cell transplant donor. This chain uses TRBV5-1 with TRBJ2-2; TRBD2 matches 7 bases. The material sequenced was memory CD4+ T cells sorted from PBMCs. Here the CDR3 DNA reads TGCGCCAGCAGCTTGGCCGTAGCGGGGAACACCGGGGAGCTGTTTTTT. Protein: CASSLAVAGNTGELFF.